A selection of T cell receptor beta chains follows, all from one sample in a study of shared clonotypes between healthy human individuals. TCRdb's copy holds only in-frame clones and misses some; the assay was immunoSEQ multiplex PCR. The sample includes 2 million to 2.5 million clones, more than 80% seen only once; the top ten take about 0.39%. Sequenced material: naive CD4+ T cells from PBMCs. These TCRs come from a man between 18 and 35 years old in good health. Some clones in this sample may be carry-over from other donors' samples. CDR3s include the opening cysteine and the closing phenylalanine or tryptophan. D genes are given only for firm matches. Some rows have no size entry. The others give once, few or many, or a class for an expanded clone.

V gene	J gene	clone size	D gene	CDR3 DNA	CDR3 protein
TRBV2	TRBJ2-3	once	TRBD1	TGTGCCAGCAAGTGGGACAGGGGACCAGATACGCAGTATTTT	CASKWDRGPDTQYF
TRBV2	TRBJ2-7	.	TRBD2	TGTGCCAGCAGTGATAGGACTAGCGTCTCCTACGAGCAGTACTTC	CASSDRTSVSYEQYF
TRBV5-1	TRBJ2-3	.	.	TGCGCCAGCAGGGAGGGGACAGATACGCAGTATTTT	CASREGTDTQYF
TRBV5-1	TRBJ2-7	.	.	TGCGCCAGCAGCTTGGGACCGGGGGCACGGCAGTACTTC	CASSLGPGARQYF
TRBV6-1	TRBJ1-1	once	TRBD1	TGTGCCAGCAGTGCCCGACAGGGTTACGCCACTGAAGCTTTCTTT	CASSARQGYATEAFF
TRBV28	TRBJ2-7	.	.	TGTGCCAGCAGTTTTGTCGGCCCACTGAGCTCCTACGAGCAGTACTTC	CASSFVGPLSSYEQYF
TRBV7-9	TRBJ1-1	.	TRBD1	TGTGCCAGCAGCACCTCAGGGGGGGACACTGAAGCTTTCTTT	CASSTSGGDTEAFF
TRBV11-1	TRBJ2-2	.	TRBD2	TGTGCCAGCAGCTCTAGGAGGACTAGCGGGAGAAATGCCGGGGAGCTGTTTTTT	CASSSRRTSGRNAGELFF
TRBV6-5	TRBJ2-1	.	TRBD2	TGTGCCAGCAGAGTAGCGGGAGGGTCCTACAATGAGCAGTTCTTC	CASRVAGGSYNEQFF
TRBV5-6	TRBJ1-2	once	.	TGTGCCAGCAGCTTGCAGAGGGGGTATGGCTACACCTTC	CASSLQRGYGYTF
TRBV9	TRBJ2-1	.	TRBD2	TGTGCCAGCAGCATTAGCGGGGGTCGAACGAATGAGCAGTTCTTC	CASSISGGRTNEQFF
TRBV6-5	TRBJ1-4	.	.	TGTGCCAGCAGCAACAAAGTGGGAAAACTGTTTTTT	CASSNKVGKLFF
TRBV2	TRBJ2-1	.	.	TGTGCCAGCAGTGTTGAGCGGGTCCGCTACAATGAGCAGTTCTTC	CASSVERVRYNEQFF
TRBV7-8	TRBJ2-7	.	.	TGTGCCAGCAGCTCCGGCCCCGGAGGCTCCTACGAGCAGTACTTC	CASSSGPGGSYEQYF
TRBV7-2	TRBJ2-7	.	.	TGTGCCAGCAGCTTAGTAGCCCGCTACGAGCAGTACTTC	CASSLVARYEQYF
TRBV7-8	TRBJ1-3	.	.	TGTGCCAGCAGCTTAGCGCGTTGGCCGAGTTCTGGAAACACCATATATTTT	CASSLARWPSSGNTIYF
TRBV28	TRBJ1-2	.	.	TGTGCCACCGGGGGGCCCAGGGGCTACACCTTC	CATGGPRGYTF
TRBV28	TRBJ1-1	.	.	TGTGCCAGCAACGTAAAGAACACTGAAGCTTTCTTT	CASNVKNTEAFF
TRBV28	TRBJ2-7	.	TRBD1	TGTGCCAGCAGTCTTCCGGGACAGGGCTACGAGCAGTACTTC	CASSLPGQGYEQYF
TRBV28	TRBJ2-1	once	.	TGTGCCAGCAGTTTACAGGGGGAGCAGTTCTTC	CASSLQGEQFF
TRBV19	TRBJ2-3	once	.	TGTGCCAGTAGTATACGGCGGAACCAACAAACAGATACGCAGTATTTT	CASSIRRNQQTDTQYF
TRBV7-8	TRBJ2-7	.	TRBD2	TGTGCCAGCAGCTTAGCCCGGACTAGCCGAAGCTACGAGCAGTACTTC	CASSLARTSRSYEQYF
TRBV5-8	TRBJ2-5	.	TRBD2	TGTGCCAGCACCCTGCTCCAGCGGGAGCTTGAGACCCAGTACTTC	CASTLLQRELETQYF
TRBV5-1	TRBJ1-3	few	.	TGCGCCAGCAGCTTGGGTGCGCAGGGGACGGGAAACACCATATATTTT	CASSLGAQGTGNTIYF
TRBV5-6	TRBJ2-2	.	TRBD1	TGTGCCAGCAGCTGGGACAGGGGATCCACCGGGGAGCTGTTTTTT	CASSWDRGSTGELFF
TRBV2	TRBJ2-7	.	.	TGTGCCAGCAGTGGCTTCGACAGCCACCCCTACGAGCAGTACTTC	CASSGFDSHPYEQYF
TRBV12-1	TRBJ1-1	.	.	TGTGCCAGCAGCTCAAGACAGAAGAACACTGAAGCTTTCTTT	CASSSRQKNTEAFF
TRBV5-1	TRBJ1-2	.	TRBD1	TGCGCCAGCAGCTTAAGACCTAGCGGGACAGCTAACTATGGCTACACCTTC	CASSLRPSGTANYGYTF
TRBV5-1	TRBJ2-5	.	.	TGCGCCAGCAGCTTGGAATCAGGAGAAGAGACCCAGTACTTC	CASSLESGEETQYF
TRBV6-5	TRBJ2-7	.	.	TGTGCCAGCAGTCGATGGGGGGACGGATATTACGAGCAGTACTTC	CASSRWGDGYYEQYF
TRBV7-3	TRBJ2-7	.	.	TGTGCCAGCAGCCCCCTATCCCCAATGACAGGCCCCTACGAGCAGTACTTC	CASSPLSPMTGPYEQYF
TRBV7-8	TRBJ2-7	.	.	TGTGCCAGCAGCTTAGTTGCGCGGGACTACGAGCAGTACTTC	CASSLVARDYEQYF
TRBV11-2	TRBJ2-2	once	TRBD2	TGTGCCAGCAGCTTCCGCGGGACTAGCGTTGTGTACACCGGGGAGCTGTTTTTT	CASSFRGTSVVYTGELFF
TRBV6-1	TRBJ2-7	.	TRBD2	TGTGCCAGCAGTGAATCCGGACTAGCGGGAGATTTC	CASSESGLAGDF
TRBV7-9	TRBJ1-1	.	.	TGTGCCAGCAGCTCCTACCCCGGGGCCCGGGGTTCGGACACTGAAGCTTTCTTT	CASSSYPGARGSDTEAFF
TRBV6-5	TRBJ1-2	.	.	TGTGCCAGCTCCCTTGACGGGACGATCTATGGCTACACCTTC	CASSLDGTIYGYTF
TRBV12-5	TRBJ2-2	.	.	TGTGCTAGTGGGGCGGGATCCCACACCGGGGAGCTGTTTTTT	CASGAGSHTGELFF
TRBV28	TRBJ2-1	.	TRBD2	TGTGCCAGCTCCTTGGGGCTAGCGGGACCTGGACAGGTTTATGAGCAGTTCTTC	CASSLGLAGPGQVYEQFF
TRBV7-2	TRBJ2-7	.	.	TGTGCCAGCAGGGAGGGACATCTGGTCTCCTACGAGCAGTACTTC	CASREGHLVSYEQYF
TRBV5-1	TRBJ2-6	.	.	TGCGCCAGCAGCCAGCGGCGGGCTGACTCTGGGGCCAACGTCCTGACTTTC	CASSQRRADSGANVLTF
TRBV27	TRBJ2-2	.	.	TGTGCCAGCAGTTTATTTATGGTCGGGGGAGGACGAACCGGGGAGCTGTTTTTT	CASSLFMVGGGRTGELFF
TRBV5-6	TRBJ1-1	.	.	TGTGCCAGCAGCTTGGGGGAATTGAACACTGAAGCTTTCTTT	CASSLGELNTEAFF
TRBV28	TRBJ1-2	.	.	TGTGCCAGCAGCCAAGGGGGGGGCAGGTATGGCTACACCTTC	CASSQGGGRYGYTF